What follows describes a single T cell receptor beta chain. This CDR3 has 14 amino acids. Trimming shortened V by 4 bases and J by 4 bases, and 11 bases separated the two germline ends. CDR1 SGDLS and CDR2 YYNGEE come from the germline V gene. The source of the sample is a study of blood T cell repertoires in COVID-19. Study summary: The cDNA or gDNA used as material had been derived from T cells, B-cell-depleted T cells, or PBMCs.

Here immunoSEQ multiplex PCR was the method, and the copy in TCRdb shows in-frame clones only, minus some. The sample holds some 75,000 clones, about 89% seen once. The chain recombines TRBV9 with TRBJ2-2, with D possibly matching TRBD2 (5 bases). This sequence originates from a man aged 60 to 75 with acute or convalescent COVID-19. Specimen: peripheral blood. Here the CDR3 DNA reads TGTGCCAGCAGCAGCCGGGATATCACCGGGGAGCTGTTTTTT. Translated: CASSSRDITGELFF.